This T cell receptor beta chain was identified in a study of cytomegalovirus exposure and HLA in healthy donors. Across the study: Among 150 million to 200 million T cells, an earlier analysis found 117 million unique TCR beta sequences. Study-level points and caveats: HLA-A and HLA-B allele assignments for most subjects were reportedly predicted accurately using TCR beta sequences.

PCR used 60 Vbeta primers and 13 Jbeta primers. Original methodology: Later work found tens of millions of unique TCR beta chains, with 10 million to 14 million shared. Assay: immunoSEQ multiplex PCR; the TCRdb copy retains only in-frame clones and omits some. V, J and clone size are those of that table, while D and trimming were read from the DNA. Of about 180,000 clones listed, 80% to 90% were seen once; the top ten hold roughly 4.4%. Worth noting for this clone: As yet, its antigen is unknown.

The germline CDR1 and CDR2 sequences are MNHNS and SASEGT. Trimming at V came to 2 bases and at J to 8 bases, leaving 7 bases not matched to a gene. This CDR3 spans 14 amino acids. The chain carries TRBV6-1 and TRBJ1-2, with 8 bases lining up with TRBD1. Sequencing was carried out using PBMCs. The sequence was collected from a woman under 30 in good health and CMV-seropositive. CDR3 residues: CASSEYRTGRGYTF. CDR3 nucleotide sequence: TGTGCCAGCAGTGAATATCGGACAGGGCGCGGCTACACCTTC.